This T cell receptor beta chain emerged from a study of cytomegalovirus exposure and HLA in healthy donors. The study's findings and limits: TCR beta V- and J-gene trimming, according to a later analysis, was linked to a missense DCLRE1C variant. In a later analysis, CMV-associated beta chains were mostly HLA-associated, it appeared. DRB1 had the most TCR associations and HLA-C the fewest, a later analysis found, with rates varying by HLA locus.

With regard to this clone: Its cognate antigen is unknown.

This CDR3 is 14 amino acids long. Trimming left V 2 bases short and J 1 base short, with 9 bases between. Germline V gene sequence: CDR1 SGHRS, CDR2 YFSETQ. The PCR used 60 Vbeta and 13 Jbeta primers. Methods used by the authors: There were some 87 million unique TCR beta chains by a later count, and 10 million to 12 million of them were shared. Repertoires were generated with immunoSEQ multiplex PCR, while TCRdb's copy carries only in-frame clones and drops some. Clone size and V and J calls were adopted from that table, with D and trimming inferred from the DNA. Among some 130,000 clones, 74% were seen once, and the ten largest hold approximately 6.4%.

Input material: PBMCs. This TCR was sampled from a woman aged 45-65 years in good health and CMV-seropositive. The chain carries TRBV5-1 and TRBJ1-1; D remains ambiguous. The CDR3 DNA follows: TGCGCCAGCAGCTTTTACAACGCGAACACTGAAGCTTTCTTT. This gives the protein CASSFYNANTEAFF.